The 10 T cell receptor beta chains presented below share a single source sample, sequenced in a study of T cell responses to AZD1222 COVID-19 vaccine (dated by TCRdb to the early 2020s). Taken with the paper, the label for time point translates to: about 28 days (+/-7) after the second vaccine dose. The receptor library was made with the immunoSEQ multiplex PCR assay. Held by TCRdb, this immuneACCESS table contains in-frame sequences only and omits some clones. Under half of the omission traces to an unresolved V gene where checked; the cause of the rest is unknown. The sample table lists approximately 200,000 clones, 93% of them with a count of one. About 1% of the sample is held by the ten biggest clonotypes. Specimen: peripheral blood, collected 28 days after the second AZD1222 dose. These receptors all come from an adult who received the AZD1222 COVID-19 vaccine.

The V and J genes are TRBV19 and TRBJ2-5, with D tentatively TRBD1 (5 bases). This CDR3 has 11 amino acids. Germline V gene lookup returns CDR1 LNHDA and CDR2 SQIVND (reference sequence). Between the trimmed V and J ends, which lost 5 bases and 14 bases, there was a span of 15 bases. CDR3 amino acids: CASSGRGSVYF. CDR3 DNA sequence: TGTGCCAGTAGTGGAAGGGGATCCGTCTACTTC.

V usage is TRBV6-1 and J usage is TRBJ1-4; 7 bases fit TRBD1. With V trimmed by 2 bases and J by 8 bases, 5 bases remained unmatched. Germline values: CDR1 MNHNS, CDR2 SASEGT. The CDR3 contains 14 residues. The CDR3 sequence: CASSESGGGEKLFF. The CDR3 nucleotides read TGTGCCAGCAGTGAATCAGGGGGTGGAGAAAAACTGTTTTTT.

This sequence joins TRBV6-5 and TRBJ1-2, with D uncertain. The V gene's germline CDR1 is MNHEY and CDR2 SVGAGI. The CDR3 runs 12 residues. V was trimmed by 4 bases and J by 2 bases, leaving 5 bases between them. The CDR3 bases are TGTGCCAGCAGTTCAGGAAACTATGGCTACACCTTC. It yields the protein CASSSGNYGYTF.

This chain uses TRBV2 with TRBJ1-2; the D is unclear. There are 15 residues in the CDR3. Germline CDR1 SNHLY, CDR2 FYNNEI. Deletions cut 2 bases from V and 8 bases from J, with 18 bases between. The CDR3 region is CASSEYKGGMRGYTF. The CDR3 nucleotides are TGTGCCAGCAGTGAATACAAGGGAGGGATGAGGGGCTACACCTTC.

The chain's CDR3 is CARSLGTTGNTIYF. The CDR3 DNA sequence: TGTGCCAGAAGCTTGGGTACGACTGGAAACACCATATATTTT. This sequence joins TRBV5-3 and TRBJ1-3; D gene ambiguous. TRBV5-3 is reported as an ORF; its role is uncertain. V was shortened by 0 bases and J by 2 bases, with 6 bases between the two germline ends. CDR3 length: 14 amino acids.

This chain connects TRBV11-2 to TRBJ2-7, with D unclear. Germline V gene sequence: CDR1 SGHAT, CDR2 FQNNGV. The CDR3 consists of 15 residues. V lost 0 bases, J lost 2 bases, and 11 bases lay in between. The CDR3 loop is CASSLDGRRTYEQYF. The CDR3 DNA sequence: TGTGCCAGCAGCTTAGATGGCAGGAGAACCTACGAGCAGTACTTC. Complete variable domain (other parts from reference TRBV11-2 and TRBJ2-7): EAGVAQSPRYKIIEKRQSVAFWCNPISGHATLYWYQQILGQGPKLLIQFQNNGVVDDSQLPKDRFSAERLKGVDSTLKIQPAKLEDSAVYLCASSLDGRRTYEQYFGPGTRLTVT.

The gene calls are TRBV5-6 and TRBJ1-5; 7 nucleotides align to TRBD1. The CDR3 runs 14 residues. Germline CDR1 reads SGHDT; CDR2 reads YYEEEE. The V and J ends lost 3 bases and 4 bases, in that order; junction bases with no gene match: 4. CDR3 in DNA: TGTGCCAGCAGCTCGGGACAGACTAATCAGCCCCAGCATTTT. Its protein product is CASSSGQTNQPQHF.

The chain recombines TRBV4-1 with TRBJ2-1; no clear D gene. CDR3 size: 13 residues. The V gene's germline CDR1 is MGHRA and CDR2 YSYEKL. Trimming cost V 0 bases and J 4 bases, with 4 bases left between them. The CDR3 nucleotides read TGCGCCAGCAGCCAAGACGGGTACAATGAGCAGTTCTTC. It is translated as CASSQDGYNEQFF.

V usage is TRBV6-5 and J usage is TRBJ1-5; the D is unclear. CDR3 length equals 16 residues. Germline V gene sequence: CDR1 MNHEY, CDR2 SVGAGI. V was pared by 2 bases and J by 5 bases, with 16 bases between. CDR3 sequence reads: CASSYGGKSADQPQHF. In DNA form, the CDR3 reads TGTGCCAGCAGTTACGGCGGGAAGAGCGCCGATCAGCCCCAGCATTTT.

This sequence joins TRBV6-5 and TRBJ2-7, with 9 nucleotides matching TRBD1. Looked up from germline, CDR1 is MNHEY and CDR2 is SVGAGI. The CDR3 runs 13 residues. The junction had 5 bases not matched to a gene; V was cut back by 8 bases and J by 3 bases. The CDR3 DNA reads as TGTGCCAGCCTCCAGGACAGGGGCTACGAGCAGTACTTC. Translation gives CASLQDRGYEQYF.